The following is a TCR beta chain sequence with its context. The sample belongs to a study of shared clonotypes between healthy human individuals. Method: immunoSEQ multiplex PCR; TCRdb's copy keeps in-frame clones and lacks some. The sample shows roughly 1,100,000 clones, more than 60% of them seen only once. Trimming shortened V by 2 bases and J by 0 bases, and 15 bases separated the two germline ends. Germline values: CDR1 SGHRS, CDR2 YFSETQ. CDR3 size: 17 residues. The chain has TRBV5-1 and TRBJ1-3, with D perhaps matching TRBD1 (6 bases). The TCR was taken from a man aged 18 to 29 in good health. Sequenced input: memory CD4+ T cells sorted from blood. As for subset: CD45RA-negative fraction. This CDR3 reads CASSLGSGEYSGNTIYF. The DNA for the CDR3 is TGCGCCAGCAGCTTAGGATCAGGGGAATACTCTGGAAACACCATATATTTT. Filled out from reference TRBV5-1 and TRBJ1-3, the complete variable domain reads KAGVTQTPRYLIKTRGQQVTLSCSPISGHRSVSWYQQTPGQGLQFLFEYFSETQRNKGNFPGRFSGRQFSNSRSEMNVSTLELGDSALYLCASSLGSGEYSGNTIYFGEGSWLTVV.